This T cell receptor (beta chain) was found in a study of blood T cell repertoires in COVID-19. Authors' methods: From reference gene primer amplification, estimates of nucleated cell counts were derived. TCRdb's table, derived via immunoSEQ multiplex PCR, lists solely in-frame clones and lacks some. V, J and clone size are those of that table, while D and trimming were read from the DNA. The sample yields about 160,000 clones, around nine tenths seen once. V trimming: 0 bases; J trimming: 8 bases; junction bases outside the gene matches: 1. Germline assignment: CDR1 GTSNPN and CDR2 SVGIG (reference sequence). The CDR3 covers 13 residues.

The clonotype was recovered from a woman between 65 and 79 years old with COVID-19, enrolled during active disease. The V call is TRBV30, the J call TRBJ1-6; TRBD1 agrees at 7 bases. Specimen: peripheral blood. This CDR3 reads CAWSVDRDSPLHF. The CDR3 region has the DNA TGTGCCTGGAGTGTAGACAGGGATTCACCCCTCCACTTT.